This record covers a single T cell receptor (beta chain). Its antigen is not known. The CDR3 extends over 16 amino acids. The J segment lost 6 bases and the V segment lost 2 bases, leaving 7 bases of the junction unmatched. Germline V lookup: CDR1 MNHEY, CDR2 SVGAGI. What was sequenced were expressed TCRB transcripts, since all of the isolated RNA had been reverse transcribed. TCRdb keeps only in-frame clones here, not all; method: immunoSEQ multiplex PCR. The sample has approximately 27,000 clones; roughly half are singletons. The source of the sample is a study of beta chain features in type 1 diabetes. On the study more broadly: The samples had roughly 110 million sorted cells examined in all. General study results and limits: All four CD4+ subsets from Type 1 diabetes patients carried moderately but significantly shorter TCRB CDR3s.

The TCR comes from a young man with type 1 diabetes. V and J are TRBV6-5 and TRBJ1-6, with 7 bases that match TRBD1. The sequencing sample was made of stem cell memory CD4+ T cells from blood. CDR3 region: CASSYDTGVRNSPLHF. The CDR3 DNA follows: TGTGCCAGCAGTTACGATACAGGGGTCCGTAATTCACCCCTCCACTTT.